The rows below give T cell receptor beta chains drawn from one sample of a study of CD8+ T cells in alopecia areata. Profiling relied on immunoSEQ multiplex PCR, and the TCRdb table lists in-frame clones only, not all of them. Here the sample spans some 150,000 clones, approximately 53% being singletons. This sample comprised CD8+ T cells sorted from blood, obtained at week 0. The receptors were gathered from a human donor with alopecia areata. The conserved cysteine and the conserved F or W are not part of the CDR3 here.

CDR3aa	v_gene	j_gene
ASSLRGDNEQF	TRBV13	TRBJ2-1
SVGGSEVTYEQY	TRBV29-1	TRBJ2-7
ASGQGANTEAF	TRBV12-5	TRBJ1-1
ASRSRDASSYNSPLH	TRBV27	TRBJ1-6
ARSLRTRGKNIQY	TRBV5-3	TRBJ2-4
ASSMATGYNEQF	TRBV19	TRBJ2-1
ASSYRTNTEAF	TRBV11-2	TRBJ1-1
ASSERRGDYT	TRBV2	TRBJ1-2
ASSLLTSLTDTQY	TRBV11-2	TRBJ2-3
ASSAYRGALDTQY	TRBV9	TRBJ2-3
ASSRGGEETQY	TRBV9	TRBJ2-5
ASSGGKTTNYGYT	TRBV9	TRBJ1-2
ASTPGTGVYNEQF	TRBV5-5	TRBJ2-1
ASSPEGGYGYT	TRBV19	TRBJ1-2
ASSFTNTGELF	TRBV25-1	TRBJ2-2
ASRQTGAGPYEQY	TRBV13	TRBJ2-7
ASSSDRGLTEAF	TRBV6-1	TRBJ1-1
ASSSTSGGAYEQY	TRBV19	TRBJ2-7
ASSLRLAGSSNINSPLH	TRBV28	TRBJ1-6
ASSFGIREQF	TRBV7-9	TRBJ2-1
ASSSTATDTQY	TRBV13	TRBJ2-3
ASGVSGGYEQF	TRBV9	TRBJ2-1
ASSLPGVRTDTQY	TRBV11-2	TRBJ2-3
AWTPGQGGNEQF	TRBV30	TRBJ2-1
ASSFRGSTDTQY	TRBV5-4	TRBJ2-3
ASSLNTPDEAF	TRBV7-9	TRBJ1-1
ASSQDGRDTQY	TRBV14	TRBJ2-3
ASTFENTEAF	TRBV5-6	TRBJ1-1
ATSRAPGRERRHEQF	TRBV15	TRBJ2-1
ATSRFAGGGGNQPQH	TRBV15	TRBJ1-5
AWSVGEGDEQF	TRBV30	TRBJ2-1
ATSRDTGNEQF	TRBV15	TRBJ2-1
ASSRTGAYEQY	TRBV19	TRBJ2-7
ASSSHREIPGELF	TRBV7-6	TRBJ2-2
ASGFGGRGYT	TRBV12-5	TRBJ1-2
ASSPSPHQNTEAF	TRBV5-5	TRBJ1-1
AWSGASGGPTDTQY	TRBV30	TRBJ2-3
ASSPGKAFGEQF	TRBV11-1	TRBJ2-1
ASSSTGMDEQY	TRBV27	TRBJ2-7
ASSPTRADTQY	TRBV11-2	TRBJ2-3
ASSESWGTDTQY	TRBV10-2	TRBJ2-3
ASRKGTANQPQH	TRBV19	TRBJ1-5
SVAGQGSGTDTQY	TRBV29-1	TRBJ2-3
ASSEYLGTDGYT	TRBV25-1	TRBJ1-2
SVEGQTYEQY	TRBV29-1	TRBJ2-7
ASSYGGRGRAETQY	TRBV5-6	TRBJ2-5
ASNTDNLPSNEQF	TRBV7-9	TRBJ2-1
ALRQDGGYGYT	TRBV30	TRBJ1-2
ASSLLQSSYEQY	TRBV7-2	TRBJ2-7
SVEGGGELF	TRBV29-1	TRBJ2-2
ASTQGLMNTEAF	TRBV19	TRBJ1-1
ASSLVPRDEQY	TRBV7-8	TRBJ2-7
AWGERGSYNEQF	TRBV30	TRBJ2-1
ASSLGLDTQY	TRBV11-2	TRBJ2-3